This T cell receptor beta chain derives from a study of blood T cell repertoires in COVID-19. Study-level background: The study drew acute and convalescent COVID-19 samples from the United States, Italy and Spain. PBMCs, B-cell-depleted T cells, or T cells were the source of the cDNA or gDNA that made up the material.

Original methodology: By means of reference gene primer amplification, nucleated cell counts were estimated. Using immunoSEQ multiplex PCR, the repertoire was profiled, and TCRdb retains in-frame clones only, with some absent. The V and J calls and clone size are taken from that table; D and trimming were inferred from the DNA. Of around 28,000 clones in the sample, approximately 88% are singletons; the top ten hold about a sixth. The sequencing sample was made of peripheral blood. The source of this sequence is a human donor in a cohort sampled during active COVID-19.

The CDR3 DNA sequence: TGTGCCAGCAGCCCCCGACTAGCGGGAGGGGGCAATGAGCAGTTCTTC. This codes for CASSPRLAGGGNEQFF. The J gene is TRBJ2-1, the V gene TRBV11-3; 14 bases are a match to TRBD2. The germline gives CDR1 SGHNT, CDR2 YENEEA. Trimming cost V 5 bases and J 6 bases; bases outside gene matches: 6. The CDR3 is 16 amino acids.